Shown below are 6 T cell receptor beta chains from a single sample sequenced in a study of shared clonotypes between healthy human individuals. Naive CD8 cells were CD45RO-negative, positively selected for CCR7, excluding terminally differentiated effector memory CD45RA+ cells. Generated by immunoSEQ multiplex PCR, the TCRdb table keeps only in-frame clones and is missing some. This sample has hundreds of thousands of clones; about 97% occur once, and the top ten carry less than 0.25%. The sequencing sample was made of naive CD8+ T cells sorted from blood. These receptor sequences come from a man aged 30-40 years in good health.

The J gene is TRBJ2-1, the V gene TRBV11-2; 7 bases are shared with TRBD1. The germline CDR1 and CDR2 sequences are SGHAT and FQNNGV. J was trimmed by 8 bases and V by 0 bases; bases with no gene match: 13. CDR3 length equals 17 residues. Here the CDR3 reads CASSLDDRVIRFDEQFF. In nucleotides, the CDR3 is TGTGCCAGCAGCTTAGACGACAGGGTAATAAGGTTCGATGAGCAGTTCTTC.

The chain's CDR3 is CASSSTGGQTNNEQFF. Here the CDR3 DNA reads TGTGCCAGCAGCTCGACAGGGGGCCAAACTAACAATGAGCAGTTCTTC. J is TRBJ2-1 and V is TRBV11-2; 10 nucleotides line up with TRBD1. Per germline, CDR1 SGHAT and CDR2 FQNNGV. The ends lost 4 bases at V and 5 bases at J; junction bases unmatched: 8. The CDR3 spans 16 residues.

J is TRBJ2-3 and V is TRBV7-9; D remains unclear. This CDR3 is 18 amino acids long. The germline CDR1 and CDR2 sequences are SEHNR and FQNEAQ (reference sequence). V gave up 4 bases and J gave up 0 bases, with 20 bases separating them. CDR3 residues: CASSSPPIRPPSTDTQYF. In DNA, the CDR3 is TGTGCCAGCAGCTCACCCCCAATCCGGCCCCCTAGCACAGATACGCAGTATTTT.

The J gene is TRBJ2-1, the V gene TRBV28; 13 positions agree with TRBD2. CDR3 length: 24 residues. Germline V gene sequence: CDR1 MDHEN, CDR2 SYDVKM. V lost 4 bases, J lost 3 bases, and 27 bases stayed unmatched. The CDR3: CASSSQGVGVTGPRLAGGYNEQFF. The CDR3 DNA sequence: TGTGCCAGCAGTTCCCAGGGGGTGGGTGTGACAGGACCCCGACTAGCGGGAGGCTACAATGAGCAGTTCTTC.

The chain employs TRBV7-9 and TRBJ1-2; 9 bases match TRBD1. The CDR3 covers 18 residues. Trimming removed 4 bases from V and 4 bases from J; junction bases left unmatched: 16. From germline, CDR1 is SEHNR and CDR2 FQNEAQ (reference sequence). The CDR3 bases are TGTGCCAGCAGCTACAGCGCCAAACAGGGGGCGAAGGGCTATGGCTACACCTTC. Protein sequence: CASSYSAKQGAKGYGYTF. The full variable domain, with the rest looked up from reference TRBV7-9 and TRBJ1-2, is DTGVSQNPRHKITKRGQNVTFRCDPISEHNRLYWYRQTLGQGPEFLTYFQNEAQLEKSRLLSDRFSAERPKGSFSTLEIQRTEQGDSAMYLCASSYSAKQGAKGYGYTFGSGTRLTVV.

The chain links TRBV10-2 to TRBJ2-5; D is uncertain. The CDR3 contains 20 residues. The V gene's germline CDR1 is WSHSY and CDR2 SAAADI. Trimming cost V 2 bases and J 0 bases, with 25 bases left between them. CDR3 in amino acids: CASSEKTSVGRSPYQETQYF. DNA of the CDR3: TGCGCCAGCAGTGAGAAAACGTCAGTCGGGCGGTCCCCGTACCAAGAGACCCAGTACTTC.